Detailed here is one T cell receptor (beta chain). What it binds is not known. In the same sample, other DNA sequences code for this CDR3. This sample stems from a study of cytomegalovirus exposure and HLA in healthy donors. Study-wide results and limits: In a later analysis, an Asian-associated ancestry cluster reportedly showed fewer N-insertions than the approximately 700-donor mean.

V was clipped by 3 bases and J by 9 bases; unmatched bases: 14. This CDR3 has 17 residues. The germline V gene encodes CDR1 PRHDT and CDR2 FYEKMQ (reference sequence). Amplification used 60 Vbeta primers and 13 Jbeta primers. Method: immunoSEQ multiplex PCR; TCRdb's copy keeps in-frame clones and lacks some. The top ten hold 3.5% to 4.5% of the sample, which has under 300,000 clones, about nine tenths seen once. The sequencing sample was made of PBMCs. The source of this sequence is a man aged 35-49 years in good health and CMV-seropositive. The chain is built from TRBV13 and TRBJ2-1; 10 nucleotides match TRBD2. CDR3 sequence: CASSLPSGSLPLGEQFF. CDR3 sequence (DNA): TGTGCCAGCAGCTTGCCTAGCGGGAGCCTCCCATTGGGTGAGCAGTTCTTC. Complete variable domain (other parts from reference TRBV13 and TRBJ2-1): AAGVIQSPRHLIKEKRETATLKCYPIPRHDTVYWYQQGPGQDPQFLISFYEKMQSDKGSIPDRFSAQQFSDYHSELNMSSLELGDSALYFCASSLPSGSLPLGEQFFGPGTRLTVL.